Following are 7 T cell receptor beta chains from one sample sequenced in a study of graft-versus-host responses after intestinal transplantation. The assay was immunoSEQ multiplex PCR, and TCRdb's table has in-frame clones only and misses some. The sample includes about 7,400 clones, about 30% seen only once; the top ten take around 3.9%. The specimen comprised alloreactive CD4+ T cells from a mixed lymphocyte reaction culture, sampled before transplantation. Subset defined: CFSE-low proliferating T cells sorted from approximately six-day pre-transplant mixed lymphocyte reaction (GvH or HvG direction). The receptors were sampled from a human patient who was an organ donor for intestinal transplantation.

This clone has a handful of counts. The chain uses TRBV6-1 and TRBJ2-3; 8 bases agree with TRBD1. Germline assignment: CDR1 MNHNS and CDR2 SASEGT. V trimming: 4 bases; J trimming: 4 bases; junction bases outside the gene matches: 10. The CDR3 totals 16 residues. The CDR3 spells CASSVRQGSRADTQYF. The CDR3 DNA reads TGTGCCAGCAGTGTCAGACAGGGGTCGCGGGCAGATACGCAGTATTTT.

The chain links TRBV5-1 to TRBJ2-5; 11 bases are a match to TRBD2. Germline CDR1 SGHRS, CDR2 YFSETQ. CDR3 size: 15 residues. V gave up 6 bases and J gave up 1 base; unmatched junction bases: 5. The CDR3 region has the DNA TGCGCCAGCAAGAGTCTAGCGGGGGGCCAAGAGACCCAGTACTTC. Translated, it gives CASKSLAGGQETQYF. The full variable domain, in which reference TRBV5-1 and TRBJ2-5 provide the parts outside the CDR3, is KAGVTQTPRYLIKTRGQQVTLSCSPISGHRSVSWYQQTPGQGLQFLFEYFSETQRNKGNFPGRFSGRQFSNSRSEMNVSTLELGDSALYLCASKSLAGGQETQYFGPGTRLLVL.

This clone is termed medium-sized. This chain uses TRBV27 with TRBJ2-4; tentative D call: TRBD1 (5 bases). The length of the CDR3 is 11 residues. The germline gives CDR1 MNHEY, CDR2 SMNVEV (reference sequence). V lost 10 bases and J 9 bases, leaving 13 bases between the germline ends. The chain's CDR3 is CATPGPGIQYF. DNA for the CDR3: TGTGCCACCCCAGGGCCAGGCATTCAGTACTTC.

V usage is TRBV2 and J usage is TRBJ2-1, with TRBD1 identical over 9 bases. Looked up from germline, CDR1 is SNHLY and CDR2 is FYNNEI. This CDR3 region has 13 residues. Trimming took 5 bases from V and 10 from J; bases not matched to a gene: 6. The CDR3 is CASSSDRGREQFF. In DNA, the CDR3 is TGTGCCAGCAGTTCGGACAGGGGTAGGGAGCAGTTCTTC.

In this sample, this clone turned up a few times. In DNA, the CDR3 is TGTGCCAGCAGTGAGAGGGATCATGGCTACACCTTC. Protein product: CASSERDHGYTF. The chain employs TRBV6-5 and TRBJ1-2; D call uncertain. The CDR3 contains 12 residues. V lost 5 bases, J lost 6 bases, and 10 bases lay in between. Germline lookup yields CDR1 MNHEY and CDR2 SVGAGI.

The V gene is TRBV10-3, the J gene TRBJ2-3; TRBD2 is a possible D gene (6 bases). With 9 bases removed from V and 7 bases from J, the gap between germline ends came to 17 bases. CDR1 and CDR2 from the germline V gene are ENHRY and SYGVKD. CDR3 length: 13 amino acids. CDR3 coding DNA: TGTGCCATAGGTGGAGGGTTCTGGAATACGCAGTATTTT. This gives the protein CAIGGGFWNTQYF.

The chain carries TRBV19 and TRBJ1-5; unclear D gene. CDR1 LNHDA and CDR2 SQIVND come from the germline V gene (reference sequence). This CDR3 spans 13 amino acids. Trimming removed 6 bases at V and 2 bases at J, with 8 bases between. CDR3 in DNA: TGTGCCAGTAGCCCCGAGCGCAATCAGCCCCAGCATTTT. Translating gives CASSPERNQPQHF.